Sequencing of this T cell receptor (beta chain) was carried out in a study of T cell clones after liver transplantation. About the study: TCRbeta sequencing after a pre-transplant mixed lymphocyte reaction identified graft-donor-reactive clones, later tracked in post-transplant blood. Timepoints were pre-transplant, pre-withdrawal, and after withdrawal was completed or failed.

Germline CDR1 is SEHNR and CDR2 is FQNEAQ (reference sequence). The CDR3 sequence is 14 residues long. Trimming took 0 bases from V and 2 from J, leaving 4 bases between them. This clone was found a few times. Its target is unknown. Measured with immunoSEQ multiplex PCR; TCRdb has only the in-frame clones, and not every one. Of roughly 70,000 clones listed, approximately 80% are singletons. Study results and caveats: Rather than being deleted, graft donor-reactive T cells may have moved into the graft.

This receptor was obtained from a human donor who received a liver transplant. This chain links TRBV7-9 with TRBJ1-4; D remains unclear. Sequenced material: CD4+ T cells from blood, taken before liver transplant. CDR3 region: CASSLANTNEKLFF. DNA for the CDR3: TGTGCCAGCAGCTTAGCTAACACTAATGAAAAACTGTTTTTT. The full variable domain, with the rest looked up from reference TRBV7-9 and TRBJ1-4, is DTGVSQNPRHKITKRGQNVTFRCDPISEHNRLYWYRQTLGQGPEFLTYFQNEAQLEKSRLLSDRFSAERPKGSFSTLEIQRTEQGDSAMYLCASSLANTNEKLFFGSGTQLSVL.